Shown below are 4 T cell receptor beta chains from a single sample sequenced in a study of patients and donors after allogeneic stem cell transplantation. Each CDR3 protein is one row after TCRdb ran MiXCR on the RT-PCR reads. In the table there are about 960,000 distinct CDR3 sequences, 15% to 20% of which are singletons. The sequenced sample was blood, either unsorted or a sorted T cell fraction (not recorded which). These receptor sequences come from a human donor who was either an allogeneic HSCT recipient or a stem cell or donor lymphocyte infusion donor (not recorded which). It is not recorded whose cells these are; they may come from a transplant donor.

This clonotype was seen repeatedly, ten times or more. Written as DNA, the CDR3 is TGTGCCAGCAGCTCCCTGCGAAAAGCGGGAGTAGGGAATGAGCAGTTCTTC. This sequence encodes CASSSLRKAGVGNEQFF. The chain has TRBV13 and TRBJ2-1, with TRBD2 identical over 8 bases. Trimming at V came to 4 bases and at J to 7 bases, leaving 15 bases not matched to a gene. Germline V CDR1 and CDR2: PRHDT, FYEKMQ (reference sequence). CDR3 length: 17 amino acids. Full variable domain (missing parts from reference TRBV13 and TRBJ2-1): AAGVIQSPRHLIKEKRETATLKCYPIPRHDTVYWYQQGPGQDPQFLISFYEKMQSDKGSIPDRFSAQQFSDYHSELNMSSLELGDSALYFCASSSLRKAGVGNEQFFGPGTRLTVL.

Only a few counts were recorded for this clonotype. The rearrangement uses TRBV2 and TRBJ2-1; 9 bases line up with TRBD2. CDR1 and CDR2 from the germline V gene are SNHLY and FYNNEI. V lost 4 bases and J lost 8; bases outside the gene matches: 12. The CDR3 sequence is 16 residues long. CDR3 in DNA: TGTGCCAGCAGTGGATCCAATAGCGGGAGTATGTATGAGCAGTTCTTC. Translating it yields CASSGSNSGSMYEQFF.

The chain recombines TRBV6-1 with TRBJ2-1; D is possibly TRBD1 (6 bases). The germline V and J ends were trimmed by 8 bases and 7 bases, with 15 bases remaining between them. CDR1 is MNHNS and CDR2 is SASEGT in the germline V gene. The CDR3 loop spans 13 amino acids. CDR3 coding DNA: TGTGCCAGCGGGCTACTAGGGGGAAATGAGCAGTTCTTC. This codes for CASGLLGGNEQFF.

The rearrangement joins TRBV7-2 to TRBJ2-7; TRBD2 matches at 10 bases. CDR3 length equals 15 residues. The V and J ends lost 2 bases and 2 bases, in that order; junction bases with no gene match: 3. Per germline, CDR1 SGHTA and CDR2 FQGNSA. The DNA of the CDR3 is TGTGCCAGCAGCTTAACTAGCGGGGCCACCTACGAGCAGTACTTC. Protein sequence: CASSLTSGATYEQYF. Full variable domain (outside the CDR3, taken from reference TRBV7-2 and TRBJ2-7): GAGVSQSPSNKVTEKGKDVELRCDPISGHTALYWYRQSLGQGLEFLIYFQGNSAPDKSGLPSDRFSAERTGGSVSTLTIQRTQQEDSAVYLCASSLTSGATYEQYFGPGTRLTVT.